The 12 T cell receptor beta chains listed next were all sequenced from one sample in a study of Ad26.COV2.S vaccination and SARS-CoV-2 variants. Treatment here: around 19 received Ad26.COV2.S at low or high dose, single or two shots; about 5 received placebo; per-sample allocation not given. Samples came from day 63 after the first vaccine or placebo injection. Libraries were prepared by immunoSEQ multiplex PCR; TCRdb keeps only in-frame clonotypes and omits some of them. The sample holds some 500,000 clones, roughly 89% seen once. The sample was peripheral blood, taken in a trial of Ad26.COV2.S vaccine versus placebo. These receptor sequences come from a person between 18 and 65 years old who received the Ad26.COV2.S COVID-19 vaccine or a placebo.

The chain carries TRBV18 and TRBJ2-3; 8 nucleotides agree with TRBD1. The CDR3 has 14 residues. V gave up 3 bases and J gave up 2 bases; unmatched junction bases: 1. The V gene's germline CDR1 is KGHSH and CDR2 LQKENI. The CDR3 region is CASSPDRVTDTQYF. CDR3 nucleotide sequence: TGTGCCAGCTCACCGGACAGGGTCACAGATACGCAGTATTTT.

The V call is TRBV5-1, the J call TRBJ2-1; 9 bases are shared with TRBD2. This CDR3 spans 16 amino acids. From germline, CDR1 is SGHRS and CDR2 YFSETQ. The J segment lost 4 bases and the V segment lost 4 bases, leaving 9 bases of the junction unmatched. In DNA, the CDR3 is TGCGCCAGCAGCCCCCGGTCTAGCGGGGAGTACAATGAGCAGTTCTTC. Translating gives CASSPRSSGEYNEQFF.

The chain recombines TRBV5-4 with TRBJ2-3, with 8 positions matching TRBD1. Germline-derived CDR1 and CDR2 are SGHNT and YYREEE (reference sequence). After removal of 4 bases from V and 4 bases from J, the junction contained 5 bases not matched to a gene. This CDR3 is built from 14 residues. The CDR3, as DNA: TGTGCCAGCAGCAGCCGACAGGGGTCAGATACGCAGTATTTT. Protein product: CASSSRQGSDTQYF.

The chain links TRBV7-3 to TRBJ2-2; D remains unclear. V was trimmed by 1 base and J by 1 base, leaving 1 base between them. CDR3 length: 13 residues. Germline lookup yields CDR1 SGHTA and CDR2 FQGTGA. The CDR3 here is CASSLRNTGELFF. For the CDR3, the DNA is TGTGCCAGCAGCTTAAGGAACACCGGGGAGCTGTTTTTT.

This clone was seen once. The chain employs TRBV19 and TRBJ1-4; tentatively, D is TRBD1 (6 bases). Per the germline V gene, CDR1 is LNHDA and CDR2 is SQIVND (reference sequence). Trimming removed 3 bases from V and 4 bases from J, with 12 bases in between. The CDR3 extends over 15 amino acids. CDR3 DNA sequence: TGTGCCAGTAGTATTCGGGCAGGGGATAATGAAAAACTGTTTTTT. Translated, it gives CASSIRAGDNEKLFF. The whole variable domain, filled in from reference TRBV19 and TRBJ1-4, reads DGGITQSPKYLFRKEGQNVTLSCEQNLNHDAMYWYRQDPGQGLRLIYYSQIVNDFQKGDIAEGYSVSREKKESFPLTVTSAQKNPTAFYLCASSIRAGDNEKLFFGSGTQLSVL.

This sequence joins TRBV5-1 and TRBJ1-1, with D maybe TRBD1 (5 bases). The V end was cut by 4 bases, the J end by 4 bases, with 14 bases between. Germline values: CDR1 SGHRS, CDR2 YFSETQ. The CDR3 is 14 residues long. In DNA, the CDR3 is TGCGCCAGCAGCCGTAGCGACGGGGGCACTGAAGCTTTCTTT. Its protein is CASSRSDGGTEAFF.

CDR3 protein: CASSRGQAVMDGYTF. The CDR3 region has the DNA TGCGCCAGCAGCCGGGGACAGGCCGTGATGGATGGCTACACCTTC. The V call is TRBV4-3, the J call TRBJ1-2, with 8 bases matching TRBD1. Losses at the gene ends were 4 bases for V and 6 bases for J; bases not matched to a gene: 10. This CDR3 region has 15 residues. Germline values: CDR1 LGHNA, CDR2 YSLEER.

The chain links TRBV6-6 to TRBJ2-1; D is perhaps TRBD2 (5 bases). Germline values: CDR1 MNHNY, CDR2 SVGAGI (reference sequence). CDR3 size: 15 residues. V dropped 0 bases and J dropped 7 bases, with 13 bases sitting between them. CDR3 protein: CASSYSGVYGNEQFF. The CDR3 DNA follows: TGTGCCAGCAGTTACTCCGGGGTTTACGGGAATGAGCAGTTCTTC.

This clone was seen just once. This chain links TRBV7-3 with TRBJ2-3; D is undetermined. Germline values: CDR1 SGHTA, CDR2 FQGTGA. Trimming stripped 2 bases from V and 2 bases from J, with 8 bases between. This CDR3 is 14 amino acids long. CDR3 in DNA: TGTGCCAGCAGCTTAGTCGCTGACACAGATACGCAGTATTTT. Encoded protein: CASSLVADTDTQYF.

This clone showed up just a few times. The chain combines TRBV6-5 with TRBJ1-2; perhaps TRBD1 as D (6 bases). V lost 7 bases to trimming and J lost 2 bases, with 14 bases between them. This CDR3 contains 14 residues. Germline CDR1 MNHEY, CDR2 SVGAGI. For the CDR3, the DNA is TGTGCCAGCATCCTTCCCGGGACAAACTATGGCTACACCTTC. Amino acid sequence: CASILPGTNYGYTF.

The CDR3 sequence is CASSPTEEVYGYTF. The CDR3, as DNA: TGTGCCAGCTCACCTACTGAGGAAGTTTATGGCTACACCTTC. The chain carries TRBV18 and TRBJ1-2; unclear D gene. Deletions cut 3 bases from V and 5 bases from J, with 13 bases between. There are 14 residues in the CDR3. The V gene's germline CDR1 is KGHSH and CDR2 LQKENI.

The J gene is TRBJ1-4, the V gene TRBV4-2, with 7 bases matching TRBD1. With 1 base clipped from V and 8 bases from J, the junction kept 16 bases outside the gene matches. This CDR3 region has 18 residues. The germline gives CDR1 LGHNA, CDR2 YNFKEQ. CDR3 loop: CASSQGQGDSFVEEKLFF. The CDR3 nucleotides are TGTGCCAGCAGCCAAGGTCAGGGGGATTCGTTTGTAGAAGAAAAACTGTTTTTT.